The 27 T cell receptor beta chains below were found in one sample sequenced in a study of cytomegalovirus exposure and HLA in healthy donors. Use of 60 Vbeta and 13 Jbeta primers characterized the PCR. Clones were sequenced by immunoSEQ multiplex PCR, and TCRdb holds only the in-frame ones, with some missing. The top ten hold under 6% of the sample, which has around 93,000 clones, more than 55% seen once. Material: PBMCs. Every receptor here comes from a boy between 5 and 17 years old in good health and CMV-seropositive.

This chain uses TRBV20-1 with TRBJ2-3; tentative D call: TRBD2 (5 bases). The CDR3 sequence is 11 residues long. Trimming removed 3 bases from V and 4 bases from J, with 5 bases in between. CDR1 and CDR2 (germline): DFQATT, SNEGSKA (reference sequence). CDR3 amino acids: CSASGADTQYF. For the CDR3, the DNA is TGCAGTGCTAGCGGGGCAGATACGCAGTATTTT.

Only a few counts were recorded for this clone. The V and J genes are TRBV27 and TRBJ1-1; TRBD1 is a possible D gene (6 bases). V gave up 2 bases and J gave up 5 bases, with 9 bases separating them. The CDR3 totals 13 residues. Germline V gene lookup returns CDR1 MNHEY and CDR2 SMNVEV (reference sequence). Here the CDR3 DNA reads TGTGCCAGCAGTTTACTCGACAGGACTGAAGCTTTCTTT. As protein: CASSLLDRTEAFF.

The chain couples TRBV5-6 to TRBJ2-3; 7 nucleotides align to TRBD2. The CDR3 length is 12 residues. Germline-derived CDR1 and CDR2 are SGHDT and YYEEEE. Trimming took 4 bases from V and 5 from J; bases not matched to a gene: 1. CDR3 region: CASSGRGDTQYF. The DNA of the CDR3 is TGTGCCAGCAGCGGGAGGGGAGATACGCAGTATTTT.

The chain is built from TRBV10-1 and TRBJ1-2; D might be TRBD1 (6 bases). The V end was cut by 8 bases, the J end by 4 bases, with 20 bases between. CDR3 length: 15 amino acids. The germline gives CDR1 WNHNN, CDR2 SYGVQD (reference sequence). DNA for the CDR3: TGCGCCAGCTCCAAGCCGGGACAAGATCGCTATGGCTACACCTTC. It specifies CASSKPGQDRYGYTF.

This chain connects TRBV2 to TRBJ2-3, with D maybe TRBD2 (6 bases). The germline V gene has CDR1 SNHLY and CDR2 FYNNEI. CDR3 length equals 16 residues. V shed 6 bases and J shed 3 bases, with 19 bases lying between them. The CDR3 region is CASRMGGPAGTDTQYF. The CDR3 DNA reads TGTGCCAGCAGAATGGGGGGACCCGCAGGGACAGATACGCAGTATTTT.

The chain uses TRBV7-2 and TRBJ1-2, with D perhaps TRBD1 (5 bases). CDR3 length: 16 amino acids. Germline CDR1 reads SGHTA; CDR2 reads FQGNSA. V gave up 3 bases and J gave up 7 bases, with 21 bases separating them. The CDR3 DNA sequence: TGTGCCAGCAGCTTGGCATGGGGAGGAGGGGAGAGTGGCTACACCTTC. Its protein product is CASSLAWGGGESGYTF.

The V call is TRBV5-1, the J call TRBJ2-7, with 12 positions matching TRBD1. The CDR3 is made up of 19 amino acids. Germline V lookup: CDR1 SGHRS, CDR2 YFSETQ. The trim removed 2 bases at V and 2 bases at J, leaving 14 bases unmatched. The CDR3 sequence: CASSFRTGTGGWNTYEQYF. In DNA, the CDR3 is TGCGCCAGCAGCTTCCGGACCGGGACAGGGGGCTGGAACACCTACGAGCAGTACTTC.

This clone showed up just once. CDR3 protein: CAVRLGLASDEQYF. The DNA for the CDR3 is TGTGCCGTTAGACTCGGACTAGCGTCAGACGAGCAGTACTTC. V is TRBV10-3 and J is TRBJ2-7; TRBD2 aligns across 9 bases. V shed 11 bases, J shed 5 bases, and the junction held 13 bases outside the gene matches. Germline CDR1 ENHRY, CDR2 SYGVKD. The CDR3 covers 14 residues.

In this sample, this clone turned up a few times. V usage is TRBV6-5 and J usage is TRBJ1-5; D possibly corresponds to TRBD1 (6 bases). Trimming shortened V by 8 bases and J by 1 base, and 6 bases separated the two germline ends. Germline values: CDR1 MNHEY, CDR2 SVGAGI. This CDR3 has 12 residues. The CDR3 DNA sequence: TGTGCCAGCGGACAGAGCAATCAGCCCCAGCATTTT. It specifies CASGQSNQPQHF.

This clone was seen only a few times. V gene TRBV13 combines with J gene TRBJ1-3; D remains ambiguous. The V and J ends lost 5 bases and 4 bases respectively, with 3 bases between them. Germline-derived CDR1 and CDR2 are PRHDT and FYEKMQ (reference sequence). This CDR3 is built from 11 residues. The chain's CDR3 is CASSAGNTIYF. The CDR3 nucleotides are TGTGCCAGCAGCGCGGGAAACACCATATATTTT.

CDR3 DNA: TGCAGCGCCACAGTGGCCCAGACCTACGAGCAGTACTTC. Translation gives CSATVAQTYEQYF. The chain uses TRBV29-1 and TRBJ2-7; unclear D gene. Trimming took off 7 bases at V and 2 bases at J, with 15 bases between the two ends. The germline V gene has CDR1 SQVTM and CDR2 ANQGSEA. The CDR3 contains 13 residues.

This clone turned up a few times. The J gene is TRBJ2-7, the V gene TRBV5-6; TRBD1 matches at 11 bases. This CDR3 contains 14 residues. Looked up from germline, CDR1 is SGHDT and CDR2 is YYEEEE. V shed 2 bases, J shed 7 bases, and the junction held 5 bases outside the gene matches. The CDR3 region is CASSFGQGAREQYF. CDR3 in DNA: TGTGCCAGCAGCTTCGGACAGGGGGCGCGTGAGCAGTACTTC.

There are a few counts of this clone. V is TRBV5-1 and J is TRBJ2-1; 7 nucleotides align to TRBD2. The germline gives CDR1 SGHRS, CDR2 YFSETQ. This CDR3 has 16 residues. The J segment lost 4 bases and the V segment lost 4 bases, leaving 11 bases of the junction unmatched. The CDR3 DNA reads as TGCGCCAGCAGCCCTAACTACGGGAGGACTTACAATGAGCAGTTCTTC. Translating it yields CASSPNYGRTYNEQFF.

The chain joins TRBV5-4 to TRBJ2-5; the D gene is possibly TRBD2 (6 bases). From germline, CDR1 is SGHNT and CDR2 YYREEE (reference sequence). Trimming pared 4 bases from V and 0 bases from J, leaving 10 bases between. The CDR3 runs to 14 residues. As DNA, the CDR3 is TGTGCCAGCAGCCACCGGGACTACCAAGAGACCCAGTACTTC. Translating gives CASSHRDYQETQYF.

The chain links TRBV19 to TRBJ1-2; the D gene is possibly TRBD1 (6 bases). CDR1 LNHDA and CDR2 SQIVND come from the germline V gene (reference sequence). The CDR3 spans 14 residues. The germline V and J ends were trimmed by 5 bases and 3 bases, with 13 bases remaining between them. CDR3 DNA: TGTGCCAGTAGTGGGCGTGGGGGCCACTATGGCTACACCTTC. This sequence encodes CASSGRGGHYGYTF.

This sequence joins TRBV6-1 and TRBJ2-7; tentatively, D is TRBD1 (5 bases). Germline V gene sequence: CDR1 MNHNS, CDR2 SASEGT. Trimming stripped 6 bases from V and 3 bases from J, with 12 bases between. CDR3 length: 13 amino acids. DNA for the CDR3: TGTGCCAGCAGGGCGACAGATTACTACGAGCAGTACTTC. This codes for CASRATDYYEQYF.

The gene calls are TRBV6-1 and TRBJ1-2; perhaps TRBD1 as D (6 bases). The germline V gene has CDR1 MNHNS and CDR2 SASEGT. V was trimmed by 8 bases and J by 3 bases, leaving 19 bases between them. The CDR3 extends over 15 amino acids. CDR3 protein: CASVTTNRADYGYTF. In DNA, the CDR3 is TGTGCCAGCGTAACGACGAACAGGGCCGACTATGGCTACACCTTC.

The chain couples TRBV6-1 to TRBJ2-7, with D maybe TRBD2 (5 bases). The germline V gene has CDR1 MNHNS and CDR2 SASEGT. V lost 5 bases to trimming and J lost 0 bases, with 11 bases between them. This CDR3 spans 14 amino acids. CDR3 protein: CASSTPGSSYEQYF. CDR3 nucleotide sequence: TGTGCCAGCAGTACCCCGGGGAGCTCCTACGAGCAGTACTTC.

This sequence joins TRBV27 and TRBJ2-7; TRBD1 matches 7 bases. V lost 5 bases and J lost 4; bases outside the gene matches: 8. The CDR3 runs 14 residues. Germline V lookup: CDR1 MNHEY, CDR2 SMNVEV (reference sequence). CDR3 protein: CASSITGQKYEQYF. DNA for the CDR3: TGTGCCAGCAGTATAACGGGACAGAAATACGAGCAGTACTTC.

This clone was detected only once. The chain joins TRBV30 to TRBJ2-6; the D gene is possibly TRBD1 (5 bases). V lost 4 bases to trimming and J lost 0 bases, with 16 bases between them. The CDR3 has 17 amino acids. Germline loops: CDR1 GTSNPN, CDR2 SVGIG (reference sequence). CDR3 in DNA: TGTGCCTGGAATGGGGCACTGACCGTCTCTGGGGCCAACGTCCTGACTTTC. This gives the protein CAWNGALTVSGANVLTF. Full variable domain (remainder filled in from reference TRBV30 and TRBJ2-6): SQTIHQWPATLVQPVGSPLSLECTVEGTSNPNLYWYRQAAGRGLQLLFYSVGIGQISSEVPQNLSASRPQDRQFILSSKKLLLSDSGFYLCAWNGALTVSGANVLTFGAGSRLTVL.

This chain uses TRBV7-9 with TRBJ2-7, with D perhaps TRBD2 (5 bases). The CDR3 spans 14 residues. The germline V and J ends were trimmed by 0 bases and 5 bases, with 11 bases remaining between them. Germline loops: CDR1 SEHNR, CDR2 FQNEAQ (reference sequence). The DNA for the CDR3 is TGTGCCAGCAGCTTAGCGGGAGTGACCGACGAGCAGTACTTC. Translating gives CASSLAGVTDEQYF.

CDR3 amino acids: CASSSAPTSGITVYEQYF. The CDR3 DNA sequence: TGTGCCAGCAGCTCCGCGCCGACTAGCGGGATCACCGTCTACGAGCAGTACTTC. This chain joins TRBV7-2 and TRBJ2-7; 11 bases align to TRBD2. CDR3 length: 18 amino acids. In germline, CDR1 is SGHTA, CDR2 FQGNSA. V shed 4 bases, J shed 3 bases, and the junction held 14 bases outside the gene matches.

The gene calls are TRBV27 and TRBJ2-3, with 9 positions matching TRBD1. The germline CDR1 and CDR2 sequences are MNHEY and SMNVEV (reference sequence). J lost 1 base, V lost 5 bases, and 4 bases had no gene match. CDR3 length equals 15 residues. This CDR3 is CASSGWTGGTDTQYF. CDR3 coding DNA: TGTGCCAGCAGTGGATGGACAGGGGGCACAGATACGCAGTATTTT.

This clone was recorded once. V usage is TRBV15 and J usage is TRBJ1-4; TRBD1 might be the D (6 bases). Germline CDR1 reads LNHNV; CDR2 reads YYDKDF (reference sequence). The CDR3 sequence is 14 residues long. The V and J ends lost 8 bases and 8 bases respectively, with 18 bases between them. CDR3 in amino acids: CATAEEPGEEKLFF. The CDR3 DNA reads TGTGCCACCGCAGAGGAGCCAGGGGAAGAAAAACTGTTTTTT.

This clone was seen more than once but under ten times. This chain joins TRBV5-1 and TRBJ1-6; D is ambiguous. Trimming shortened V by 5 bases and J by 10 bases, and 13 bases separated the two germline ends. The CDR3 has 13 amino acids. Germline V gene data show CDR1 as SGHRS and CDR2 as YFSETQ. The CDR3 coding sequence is TGCGCCAGCAGTTTTGAGGTTTACTCACCCCTCCACTTT. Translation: CASSFEVYSPLHF.

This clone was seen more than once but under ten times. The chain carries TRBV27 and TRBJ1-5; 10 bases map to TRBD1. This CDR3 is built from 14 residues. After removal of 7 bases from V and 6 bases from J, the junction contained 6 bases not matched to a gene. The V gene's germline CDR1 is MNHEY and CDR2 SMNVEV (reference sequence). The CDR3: CASKGTGAFQPQHF. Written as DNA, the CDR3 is TGTGCCAGCAAAGGGACAGGGGCTTTTCAGCCCCAGCATTTT.

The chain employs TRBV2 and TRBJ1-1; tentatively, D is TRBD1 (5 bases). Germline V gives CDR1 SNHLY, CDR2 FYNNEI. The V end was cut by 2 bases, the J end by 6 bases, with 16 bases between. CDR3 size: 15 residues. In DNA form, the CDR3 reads TGTGCCAGCAGTGAATTCGGGCAGGGTAACCCTGAAGCTTTCTTT. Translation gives CASSEFGQGNPEAFF.